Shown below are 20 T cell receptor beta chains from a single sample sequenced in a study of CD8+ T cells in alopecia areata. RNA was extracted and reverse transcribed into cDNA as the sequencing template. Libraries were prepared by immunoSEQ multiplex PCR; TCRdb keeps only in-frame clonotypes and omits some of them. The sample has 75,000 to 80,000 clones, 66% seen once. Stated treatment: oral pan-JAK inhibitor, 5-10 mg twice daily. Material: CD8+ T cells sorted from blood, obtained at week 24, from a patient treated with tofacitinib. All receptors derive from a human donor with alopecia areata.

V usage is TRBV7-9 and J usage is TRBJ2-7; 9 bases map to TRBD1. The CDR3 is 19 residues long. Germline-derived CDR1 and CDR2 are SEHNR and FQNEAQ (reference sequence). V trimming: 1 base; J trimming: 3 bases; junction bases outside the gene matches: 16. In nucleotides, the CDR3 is TGTGCCAGCAGCTTAGTGGGACAGGGTCGACCGGATCCCCTCTACGAGCAGTACTTC. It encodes CASSLVGQGRPDPLYEQYF. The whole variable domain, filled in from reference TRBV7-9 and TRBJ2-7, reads DTGVSQNPRHKITKRGQNVTFRCDPISEHNRLYWYRQTLGQGPEFLTYFQNEAQLEKSRLLSDRFSAERPKGSFSTLEIQRTEQGDSAMYLCASSLVGQGRPDPLYEQYFGPGTRLTVT.

The CDR3 nucleotides read TGTGCCAGCAGCCAAGAGCCCCCTCCGGGATTAAGTGAAGCTTTCTTT. The encoded protein is CASSQEPPPGLSEAFF. The chain is built from TRBV4-2 and TRBJ1-1; D is uncertain. Looked up from germline, CDR1 is LGHNA and CDR2 is YNFKEQ. With 0 bases removed from V and 7 bases from J, the gap between germline ends came to 18 bases. This CDR3 has 16 residues.

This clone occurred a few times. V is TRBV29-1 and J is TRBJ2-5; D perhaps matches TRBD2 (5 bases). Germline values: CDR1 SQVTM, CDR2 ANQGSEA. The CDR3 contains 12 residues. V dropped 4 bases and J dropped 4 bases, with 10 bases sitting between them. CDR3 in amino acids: CSVVVEGETQYF. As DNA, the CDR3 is TGCAGCGTTGTCGTTGAGGGAGAGACCCAGTACTTC.

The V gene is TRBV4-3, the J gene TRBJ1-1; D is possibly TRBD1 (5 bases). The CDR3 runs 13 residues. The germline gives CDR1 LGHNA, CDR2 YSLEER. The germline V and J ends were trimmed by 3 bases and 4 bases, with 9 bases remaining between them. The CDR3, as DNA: TGCGCCAGCAGCCATACGACAGCCACTGAAGCTTTCTTT. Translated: CASSHTTATEAFF.

CDR3 loop: CASSLQGFHEQFF. DNA of the CDR3: TGTGCCAGCAGCCTCCAAGGTTTTCATGAGCAGTTCTTC. The gene calls are TRBV2 and TRBJ2-1; D remains ambiguous. This CDR3 has 13 residues. The germline V gene has CDR1 SNHLY and CDR2 FYNNEI. Trimming shortened V by 6 bases and J by 8 bases, and 14 bases separated the two germline ends. The whole variable domain, remainder taken from reference TRBV2 and TRBJ2-1, is EPEVTQTPSHQVTQMGQEVILRCVPISNHLYFYWYRQILGQKVEFLVSFYNNEISEKSEIFDDQFSVERPDGSNFTLKIRSTKLEDSAMYFCASSLQGFHEQFFGPGTRLTVL.

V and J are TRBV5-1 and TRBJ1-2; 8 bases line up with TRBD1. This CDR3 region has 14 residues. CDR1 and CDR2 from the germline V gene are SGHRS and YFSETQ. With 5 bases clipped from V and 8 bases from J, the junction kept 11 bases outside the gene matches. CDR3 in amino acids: CASRSTGEGRGYTF. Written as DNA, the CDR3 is TGCGCCAGCAGGTCGACAGGGGAAGGTCGGGGCTACACCTTC.

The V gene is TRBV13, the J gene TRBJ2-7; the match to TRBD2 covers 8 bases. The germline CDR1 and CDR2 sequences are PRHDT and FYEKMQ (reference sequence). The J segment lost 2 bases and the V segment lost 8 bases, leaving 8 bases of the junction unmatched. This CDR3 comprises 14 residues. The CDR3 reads CASAIRGGTYEQYF. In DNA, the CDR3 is TGTGCCAGCGCTATTCGCGGGGGGACCTACGAGCAGTACTTC.

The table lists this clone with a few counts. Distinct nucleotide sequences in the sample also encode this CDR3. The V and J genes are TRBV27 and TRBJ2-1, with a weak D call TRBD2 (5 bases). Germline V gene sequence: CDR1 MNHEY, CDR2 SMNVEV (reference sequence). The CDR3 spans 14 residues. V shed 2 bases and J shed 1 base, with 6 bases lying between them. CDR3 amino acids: CASSLGGSYNEQFF. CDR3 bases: TGTGCCAGCAGTTTAGGAGGTTCCTACAATGAGCAGTTCTTC.

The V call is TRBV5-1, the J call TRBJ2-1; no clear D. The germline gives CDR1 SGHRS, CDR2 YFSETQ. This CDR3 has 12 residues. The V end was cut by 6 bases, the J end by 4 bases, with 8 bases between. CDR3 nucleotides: TGCGCCAGCACGGGTCATTACAATGAGCAGTTCTTC. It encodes CASTGHYNEQFF.

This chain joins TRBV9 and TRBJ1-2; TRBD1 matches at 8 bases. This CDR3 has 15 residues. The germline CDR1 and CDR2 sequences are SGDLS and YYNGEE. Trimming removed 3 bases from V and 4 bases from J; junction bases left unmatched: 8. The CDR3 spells CASSGPDRATYGYTF. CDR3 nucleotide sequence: TGTGCCAGCAGCGGACCGGACAGGGCGACCTATGGCTACACCTTC.

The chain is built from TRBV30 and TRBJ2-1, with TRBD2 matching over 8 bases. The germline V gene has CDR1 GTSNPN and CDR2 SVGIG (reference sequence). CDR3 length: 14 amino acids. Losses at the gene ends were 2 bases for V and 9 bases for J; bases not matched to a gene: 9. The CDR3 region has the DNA TGTGCCTGGAGTCCCGGGACTAGTATTGGTGAGCAGTTCTTC. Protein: CAWSPGTSIGEQFF.

The chain's CDR3 is CASSSETSLTGELFF. In DNA, the CDR3 is TGTGCCAGCAGCTCGGAGACTAGTTTGACCGGGGAGCTGTTTTTT. The rearrangement links TRBV7-9 to TRBJ2-2; possibly TRBD2 for D (6 bases). CDR3 length: 15 residues. The germline gives CDR1 SEHNR, CDR2 FQNEAQ (reference sequence). V was trimmed by 4 bases and J by 5 bases, leaving 14 bases between them.

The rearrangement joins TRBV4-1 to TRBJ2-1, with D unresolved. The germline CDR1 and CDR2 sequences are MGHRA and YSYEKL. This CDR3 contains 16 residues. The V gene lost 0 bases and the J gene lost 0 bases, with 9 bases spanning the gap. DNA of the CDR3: TGCGCCAGCAGCCAAGAAACGACAAACTCCTACAATGAGCAGTTCTTC. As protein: CASSQETTNSYNEQFF.

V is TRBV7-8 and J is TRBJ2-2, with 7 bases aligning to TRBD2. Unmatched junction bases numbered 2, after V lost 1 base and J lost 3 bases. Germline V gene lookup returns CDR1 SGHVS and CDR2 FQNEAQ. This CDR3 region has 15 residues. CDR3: CASSLGGGYTGELFF. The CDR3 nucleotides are TGTGCCAGCAGCTTAGGGGGGGGATACACCGGGGAGCTGTTTTTT. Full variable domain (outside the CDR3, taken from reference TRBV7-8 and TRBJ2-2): GAGVSQSPRYKVAKRGQDVALRCDPISGHVSLFWYQQALGQGPEFLTYFQNEAQLDKSGLPSDRFFAERPEGSVSTLKIQRTQQEDSAVYLCASSLGGGYTGELFFGEGSRLTVL.

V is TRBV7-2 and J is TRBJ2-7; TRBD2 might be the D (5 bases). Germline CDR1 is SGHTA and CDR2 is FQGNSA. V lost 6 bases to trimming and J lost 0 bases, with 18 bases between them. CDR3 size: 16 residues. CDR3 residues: CASSFYGRGSSYEQYF. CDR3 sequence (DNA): TGTGCCAGCAGTTTCTATGGACGGGGAAGCTCCTACGAGCAGTACTTC. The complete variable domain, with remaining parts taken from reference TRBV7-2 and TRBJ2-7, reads GAGVSQSPSNKVTEKGKDVELRCDPISGHTALYWYRQSLGQGLEFLIYFQGNSAPDKSGLPSDRFSAERTGGSVSTLTIQRTQQEDSAVYLCASSFYGRGSSYEQYFGPGTRLTVT.

This CDR3 is CASSLRTEVQETQYF. DNA of the CDR3: TGTGCCAGCAGCTTGCGGACAGAAGTACAAGAGACCCAGTACTTC. The genes are TRBV7-9 and TRBJ2-5; tentatively, D is TRBD1 (6 bases). Germline V gives CDR1 SEHNR, CDR2 FQNEAQ (reference sequence). The CDR3 is 15 residues long. Trimming cost V 3 bases and J 2 bases, with 13 bases left between them.

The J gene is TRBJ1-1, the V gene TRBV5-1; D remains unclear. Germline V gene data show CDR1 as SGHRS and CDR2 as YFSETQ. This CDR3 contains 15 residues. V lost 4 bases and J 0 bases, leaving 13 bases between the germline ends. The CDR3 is CASSPSAFLNTEAFF. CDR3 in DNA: TGCGCCAGCAGCCCATCAGCATTCTTGAACACTGAAGCTTTCTTT.

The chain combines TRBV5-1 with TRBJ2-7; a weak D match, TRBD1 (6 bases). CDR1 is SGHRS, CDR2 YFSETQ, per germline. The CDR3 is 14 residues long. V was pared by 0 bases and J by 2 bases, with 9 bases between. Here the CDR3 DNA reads TGCGCCAGCAGCTTGGCCGACAGGCCCTACGAGCAGTACTTC. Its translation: CASSLADRPYEQYF.

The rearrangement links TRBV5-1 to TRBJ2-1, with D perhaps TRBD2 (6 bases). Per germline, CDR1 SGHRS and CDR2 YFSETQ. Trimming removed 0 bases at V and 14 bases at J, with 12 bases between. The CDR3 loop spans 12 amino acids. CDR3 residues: CASSLGLAPEFF. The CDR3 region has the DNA TGCGCCAGCAGCTTGGGTCTAGCGCCAGAGTTCTTC. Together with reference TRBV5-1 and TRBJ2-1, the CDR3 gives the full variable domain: KAGVTQTPRYLIKTRGQQVTLSCSPISGHRSVSWYQQTPGQGLQFLFEYFSETQRNKGNFPGRFSGRQFSNSRSEMNVSTLELGDSALYLCASSLGLAPEFFGPGTRLTVL.

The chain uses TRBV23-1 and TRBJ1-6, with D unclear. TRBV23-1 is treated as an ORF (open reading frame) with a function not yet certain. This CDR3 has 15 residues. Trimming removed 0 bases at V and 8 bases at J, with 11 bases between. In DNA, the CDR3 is TGCGCCAGCAGTCAATCCTATACAGAGGATTCACCCCTCCACTTT. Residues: CASSQSYTEDSPLHF.